The rows below give T cell receptor beta chains drawn from one sample of a study of blood T cell repertoires in COVID-19. Profiled with immunoSEQ multiplex PCR; TCRdb holds only in-frame clones, not every one. The sample lists a few hundred thousand clones; 88% were seen once. The source material was peripheral blood. The receptors stem from a woman aged 45-65 years with active or convalescent COVID-19. Each CDR3 is given without its conserved first and last residue. Fields, in order: J gene, CDR3 length, V gene, CDR3 protein.

>TRBJ1-1|13|TRBV11-1
ASSSMTGRNTEAF
>TRBJ2-7|12|TRBV11-2
ASSLSGRDHEQY
>TRBJ2-1|13|TRBV7-3
ASSPGLAGGGEQF
>TRBJ1-4|12|TRBV18
ASSPPREREKLF
>TRBJ1-4|14|TRBV4-1
ASSPRMTAGGEKLF
>TRBJ1-1|13|TRBV11-2
ASSLVTGGDTEAF
>TRBJ2-1|14|TRBV28
ASSTASESSYNEQF
>TRBJ2-1|13|TRBV9
ASTPLAGTYNEQF
>TRBJ1-5|11|TRBV5-6
ASSLRGNQPQH
>TRBJ2-6|15|TRBV10-3
AISDRVGSSGANVLT
>TRBJ1-5|14|TRBV27
ASSLSGRAVNQPQH
>TRBJ2-3|14|TRBV4-3
ASSRGQGAFTDTQY
>TRBJ1-5|13|TRBV6-2/TRBV6-3
ASSSTPYSNQPQH
>TRBJ1-1|13|TRBV5-4
ASSPEVNRATEAF
>TRBJ2-7|10|TRBV29-1
SAWDSFNEQY
>TRBJ1-2|11|TRBV10-3
AISESVIVGYT
>TRBJ2-4|15|TRBV18
ASSASGGRITKNIQY
>TRBJ1-1|14|TRBV4-3
ASSQDLGGQETEAF
>TRBJ2-7|11|TRBV28
ASSLPRSYEQY
>TRBJ2-7|12|TRBV20-1
SASGLAGAYEQY
>TRBJ1-3|14|TRBV5-1
ASSLWGQGDGNTIY
>TRBJ1-1|10|TRBV29-1
SVEEGQAGAF
>TRBJ2-7|11|TRBV6-6
ASTGLSSYEQY
>TRBJ1-1|15|TRBV20-1
SASVVRGAEDYSEAF
>TRBJ1-2|14|TRBV3-1/TRBV3-2
ASSQERGQGAFGYT
>TRBJ2-2|12|TRBV18
ASSPAGNTGELF
>TRBJ2-1|12|TRBV29-1
SAVDSGLNNEQF
>TRBJ2-3|13|TRBV3-1/TRBV3-2
ASSRTGRVADTQY
>TRBJ2-3|13|TRBV7-3
ASSLMSGITDTQY
>TRBJ2-3|14|TRBV4-2
ASSVVSGRAGDTQY
>TRBJ1-2|7|TRBV21-1
ASRNGYT
>TRBJ2-3|14|TRBV3-1/TRBV3-2
ASSQGTGVSTDTQY
>TRBJ1-2|12|TRBV10-3
AISDSDISYGYT
>TRBJ2-7|14|TRBV28
ASSSPGTGINYEQY
>TRBJ2-3|10|TRBV6-5
ASRSSTDTQY
>TRBJ2-7|16|TRBV5-5
ASSLSTPVTGMSYEQY
>TRBJ2-7|12|TRBV7-2
ASSLTGGGYEQY
>TRBJ1-6|15|TRBV4-2
ASSQEARPGGNSPLH
>TRBJ2-2|13|TRBV4-1
ASSQDTSYTGELF
>TRBJ2-6|17|TRBV7-3
ASSLMGQGYSSGANVLT
>TRBJ1-2|16|TRBV3-1/TRBV3-2
ASSQGGGHTLSNYGYT
>TRBJ1-5|14|TRBV19
ASSTSTGVGNQPQH
>TRBJ2-1|11|TRBV28
ASSSRPRDEQF
>TRBJ1-5|16|TRBV7-8
ASSRTGSHPGTNQPQH
>TRBJ1-2|11|TRBV5-1
ASSLEPGGGYT
>TRBJ2-3|14|TRBV19
ASSIGAITSTDTQY
>TRBJ2-7|12|TRBV28
ASSLGTALYEQY
>TRBJ1-1|12|TRBV3-1/TRBV3-2
ASSQVSGETEAF
>TRBJ1-5|13|TRBV7-3
ASSVGQGGFQPQH
>TRBJ1-1|10|TRBV19
ASSIRDTEAF
>TRBJ2-4|10|TRBV6-2/TRBV6-3
ASSRQGGIQY
>TRBJ2-1|14|TRBV4-1
ASSQGRDRAYNEQF
>TRBJ2-7|14|TRBV18
ASSPPSRDRVSEQY